This T cell receptor (beta chain) was profiled in a study of graft-versus-host responses after intestinal transplantation. On the study more broadly: Anti-thymocyte globulin induction preceded about three years of tacrolimus and steroid maintenance in all recipients. Overall study results and limits: Ileal or blood samples showed some GvH clones first, and such clones were also found in recipient marrow. Early post-transplant falls in HvG clones accompanied the peak levels of circulating GvH clones.

Germline CDR1 and CDR2: LNHDA and SQIVND (reference sequence). CDR3 length: 16 amino acids. J lost 0 bases, V lost 4 bases, and 6 bases had no gene match. This clone was found once. Its antigen is still unknown. Repertoires were generated with immunoSEQ multiplex PCR, while TCRdb's copy carries only in-frame clones and drops some. Of about 100,000 clones detected, 87% appear once; the ten largest clones hold around 0.7%. This material consisted of unstimulated CD4+ T cells sorted from spleen or lymph node cells, taken before transplant. This receptor was obtained from a human donor who was the organ donor for an intestinal transplant. This sequence joins TRBV19 and TRBJ1-5, with TRBD1 identical over 7 bases. The CDR3 spells CASSRGQSYSNQPQHF. For the CDR3, the DNA is TGTGCCAGTAGTAGGGGACAGTCTTATAGCAATCAGCCCCAGCATTTT.